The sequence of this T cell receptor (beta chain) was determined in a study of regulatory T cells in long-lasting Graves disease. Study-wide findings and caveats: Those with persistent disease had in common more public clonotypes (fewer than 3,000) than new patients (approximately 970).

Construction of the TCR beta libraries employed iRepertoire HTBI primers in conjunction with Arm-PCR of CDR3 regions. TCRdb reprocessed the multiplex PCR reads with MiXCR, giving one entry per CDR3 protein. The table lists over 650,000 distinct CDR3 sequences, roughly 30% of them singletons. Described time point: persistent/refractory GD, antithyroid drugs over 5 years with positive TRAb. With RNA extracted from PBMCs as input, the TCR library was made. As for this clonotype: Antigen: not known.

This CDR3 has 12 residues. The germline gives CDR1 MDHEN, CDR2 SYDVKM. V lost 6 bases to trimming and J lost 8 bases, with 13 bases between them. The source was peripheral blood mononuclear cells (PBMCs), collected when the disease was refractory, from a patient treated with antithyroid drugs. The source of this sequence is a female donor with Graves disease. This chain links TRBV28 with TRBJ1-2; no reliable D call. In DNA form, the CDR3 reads TGTGCCAGCAGCTTCTCTCCTCAAGGCTACACCTTC. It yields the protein CASSFSPQGYTF.